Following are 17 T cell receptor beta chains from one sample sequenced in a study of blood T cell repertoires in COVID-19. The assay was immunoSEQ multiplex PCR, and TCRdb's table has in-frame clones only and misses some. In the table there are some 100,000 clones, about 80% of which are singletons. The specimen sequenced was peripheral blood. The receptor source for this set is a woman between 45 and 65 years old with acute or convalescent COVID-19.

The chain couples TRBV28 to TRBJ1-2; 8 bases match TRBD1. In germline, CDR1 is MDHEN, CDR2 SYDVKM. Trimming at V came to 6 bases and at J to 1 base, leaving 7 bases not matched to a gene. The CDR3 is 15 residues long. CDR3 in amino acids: CASSPGGLLNYGYTF. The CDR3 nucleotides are TGTGCCAGCAGCCCAGGGGGCCTCCTTAACTATGGCTACACCTTC.

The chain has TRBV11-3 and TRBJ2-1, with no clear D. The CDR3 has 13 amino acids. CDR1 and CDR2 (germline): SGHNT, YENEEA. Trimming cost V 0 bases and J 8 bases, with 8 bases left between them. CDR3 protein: CASSLDRFDEQFF. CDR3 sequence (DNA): TGTGCCAGCAGCTTAGACCGGTTTGATGAGCAGTTCTTC.

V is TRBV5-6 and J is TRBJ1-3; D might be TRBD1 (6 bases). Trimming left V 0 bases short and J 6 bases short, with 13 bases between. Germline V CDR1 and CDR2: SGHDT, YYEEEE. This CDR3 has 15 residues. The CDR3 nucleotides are TGTGCCAGCAGCTTGGGAGGGGGTAATGAAAACACCATATATTTT. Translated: CASSLGGGNENTIYF.

The CDR3 is CASAPWGDTEAFF. The CDR3 nucleotides read TGTGCCAGCGCCCCGTGGGGAGACACTGAAGCTTTCTTT. V gene TRBV6-1 combines with J gene TRBJ1-1, with unresolved D. Trimming took off 8 bases at V and 3 bases at J, with 13 bases between the two ends. The CDR3 is 13 residues long. The germline V gene has CDR1 MNHNS and CDR2 SASEGT.

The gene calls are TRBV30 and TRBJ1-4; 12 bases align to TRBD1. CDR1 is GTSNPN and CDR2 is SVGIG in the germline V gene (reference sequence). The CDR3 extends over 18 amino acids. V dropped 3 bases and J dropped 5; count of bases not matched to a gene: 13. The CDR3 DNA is TGTGCCTGGAGCTCTAGGGGGGACAGGGGGCGAAAGAATGAAAAACTGTTTTTT. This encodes CAWSSRGDRGRKNEKLFF.

The CDR3 is CASSFRGWVTTDTQYF. DNA for the CDR3: TGCGCCAGCAGCTTCCGGGGATGGGTAACCACAGATACGCAGTATTTT. The V call is TRBV5-1, the J call TRBJ2-3; tentatively, D is TRBD2 (5 bases). Germline V gene sequence: CDR1 SGHRS, CDR2 YFSETQ. The ends were cut back, 2 bases at V and 2 bases at J, with 15 bases in the middle. This CDR3 spans 16 amino acids.

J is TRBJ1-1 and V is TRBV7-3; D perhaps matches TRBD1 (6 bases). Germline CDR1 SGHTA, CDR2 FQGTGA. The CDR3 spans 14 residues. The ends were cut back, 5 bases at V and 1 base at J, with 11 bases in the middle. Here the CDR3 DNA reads TGTGCCAGCAGCGGGGACAACGGGAACACTGAAGCTTTCTTT. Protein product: CASSGDNGNTEAFF.

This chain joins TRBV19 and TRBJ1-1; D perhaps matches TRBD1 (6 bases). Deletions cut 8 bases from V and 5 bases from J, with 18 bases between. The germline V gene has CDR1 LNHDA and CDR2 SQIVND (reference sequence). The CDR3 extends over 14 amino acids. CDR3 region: CASVLGQSRTEAFF. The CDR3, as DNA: TGTGCCAGTGTCCTGGGACAATCAAGGACTGAAGCTTTCTTT.

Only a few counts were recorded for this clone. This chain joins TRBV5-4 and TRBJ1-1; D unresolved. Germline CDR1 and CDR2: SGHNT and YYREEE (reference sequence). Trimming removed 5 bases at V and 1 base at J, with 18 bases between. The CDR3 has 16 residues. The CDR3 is CASRYGPYGENTEAFF. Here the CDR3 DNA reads TGTGCCAGCAGATATGGACCCTACGGGGAGAACACTGAAGCTTTCTTT.

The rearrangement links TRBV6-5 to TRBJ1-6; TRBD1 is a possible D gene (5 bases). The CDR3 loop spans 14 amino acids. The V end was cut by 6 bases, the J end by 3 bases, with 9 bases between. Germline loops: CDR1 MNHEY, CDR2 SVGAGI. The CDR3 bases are TGTGCCAGCAGGTCAACAGGCTATAATTCACCCCTCCACTTT. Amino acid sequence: CASRSTGYNSPLHF.

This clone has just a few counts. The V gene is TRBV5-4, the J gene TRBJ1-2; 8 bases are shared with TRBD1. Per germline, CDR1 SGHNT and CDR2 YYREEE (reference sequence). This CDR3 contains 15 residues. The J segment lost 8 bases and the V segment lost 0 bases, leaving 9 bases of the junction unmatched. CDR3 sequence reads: CASSLVGQDTGGYTF. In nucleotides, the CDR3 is TGTGCCAGCAGCTTGGTGGGACAGGACACCGGGGGCTACACCTTC.

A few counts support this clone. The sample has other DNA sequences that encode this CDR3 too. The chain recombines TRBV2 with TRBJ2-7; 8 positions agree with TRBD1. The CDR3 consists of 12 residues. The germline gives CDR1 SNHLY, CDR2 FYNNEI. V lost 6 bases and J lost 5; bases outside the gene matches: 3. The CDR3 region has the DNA TGTGCCAGCAGAGACAGGGGAGACGAGCAGTACTTC. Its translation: CASRDRGDEQYF. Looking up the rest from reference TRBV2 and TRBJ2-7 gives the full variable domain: EPEVTQTPSHQVTQMGQEVILRCVPISNHLYFYWYRQILGQKVEFLVSFYNNEISEKSEIFDDQFSVERPDGSNFTLKIRSTKLEDSAMYFCASRDRGDEQYFGPGTRLTVT.

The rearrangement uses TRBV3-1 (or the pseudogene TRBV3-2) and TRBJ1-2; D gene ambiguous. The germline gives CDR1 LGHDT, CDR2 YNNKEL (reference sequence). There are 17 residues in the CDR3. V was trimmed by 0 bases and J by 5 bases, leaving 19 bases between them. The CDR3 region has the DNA TGTGCCAGCAGCCAAGAGTATGGGAGCCGGAGGGAATATGGCTACACCTTC. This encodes CASSQEYGSRREYGYTF.

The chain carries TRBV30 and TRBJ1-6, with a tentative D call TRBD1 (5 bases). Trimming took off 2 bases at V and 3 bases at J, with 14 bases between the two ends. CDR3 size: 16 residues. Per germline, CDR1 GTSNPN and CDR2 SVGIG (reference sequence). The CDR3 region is CAWSLGRGFYNSPLHF. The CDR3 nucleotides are TGTGCCTGGAGTTTAGGGAGGGGCTTCTATAATTCACCCCTCCACTTT.

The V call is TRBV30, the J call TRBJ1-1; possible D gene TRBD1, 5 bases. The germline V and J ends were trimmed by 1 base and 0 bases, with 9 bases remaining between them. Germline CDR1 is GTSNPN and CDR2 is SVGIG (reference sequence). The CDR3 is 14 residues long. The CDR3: CAWSGGTLNTEAFF. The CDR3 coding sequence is TGTGCCTGGAGTGGCGGGACCTTGAACACTGAAGCTTTCTTT. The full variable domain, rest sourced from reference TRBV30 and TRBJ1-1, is SQTIHQWPATLVQPVGSPLSLECTVEGTSNPNLYWYRQAAGRGLQLLFYSVGIGQISSEVPQNLSASRPQDRQFILSSKKLLLSDSGFYLCAWSGGTLNTEAFFGQGTRLTVV.

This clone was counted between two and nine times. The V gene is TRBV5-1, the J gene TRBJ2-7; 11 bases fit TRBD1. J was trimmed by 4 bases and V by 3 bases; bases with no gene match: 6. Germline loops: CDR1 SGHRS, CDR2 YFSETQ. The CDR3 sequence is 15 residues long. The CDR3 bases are TGCGCCAGCAGCTCCGGACAGGGGGCGCGTTACGAGCAGTACTTC. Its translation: CASSSGQGARYEQYF.

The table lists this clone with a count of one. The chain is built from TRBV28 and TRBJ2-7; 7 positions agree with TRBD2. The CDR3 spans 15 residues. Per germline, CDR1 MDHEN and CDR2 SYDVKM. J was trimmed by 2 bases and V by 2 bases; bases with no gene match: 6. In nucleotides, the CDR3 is TGTGCCAGCAGTTTAACGGGGGGAAGCCCCTACGAGCAGTACTTC. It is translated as CASSLTGGSPYEQYF. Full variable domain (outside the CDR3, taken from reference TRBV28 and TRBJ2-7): DVKVTQSSRYLVKRTGEKVFLECVQDMDHENMFWYRQDPGLGLRLIYFSYDVKMKEKGDIPEGYSVSREKKERFSLILESASTNQTSMYLCASSLTGGSPYEQYFGPGTRLTVT.